This T cell receptor (beta chain) was identified during a study of OX40 agonist ivuxolimab in advanced cancers. Findings and caveats of the study: Clonal expansion from baseline to week 6 occurred in both CD4+ and CD8+ T cells. CD4+ T cells averaged fewer expanded clones than CD8+ T cells.

Germline loops: CDR1 SEHNR, CDR2 FQNEAQ (reference sequence). The CDR3 totals 12 residues. The V end was cut by 6 bases, the J end by 3 bases, with 9 bases between. Generated by immunoSEQ multiplex PCR, the TCRdb table keeps only in-frame clones and is missing some. The sample has 70,000 or so clones; about 85% are singletons. A remark on this clone: As yet, its antigen is unknown. The same CDR3 arises from other DNA sequences in this sample as well.

The input for sequencing was CD4+ or CD8+ T cells sorted from blood, taken in a trial of the OX40 agonist ivuxolimab. The chain joins TRBV7-9 to TRBJ2-7; no clear D. This sequence was found in an adult with an advanced solid tumor such as melanoma, head and neck, liver or kidney cancer. The CDR3 DNA follows: TGTGCCAGCAGTCGTAGTAGCTACGAGCAGTACTTC. The encoded protein is CASSRSSYEQYF.